Included here is one TCR beta chain sequence, with context. Its antigen is unknown. cDNA prepared by RNA extraction and subsequent reverse transcription served as the template for sequencing. Generated by immunoSEQ multiplex PCR, the TCRdb table keeps only in-frame clones and is missing some. The top ten clones hold less than 20% of a sample with 150,000 or so clones, 40% to 65% of them seen once. This entry belongs to a study of CD8+ T cells in alopecia areata. Overall study results and limits: Patients displayed less clarity in TCR sharing than mice, a finding possibly related to HLA.

This sequence originates from a human donor with alopecia areata. The sample in question was CD8+ T cells sorted from blood, obtained at week 0.

The DNA of the CDR3 is TGTGCCAGCAGCGTAGGGGGATCCCTCTACGAGCAGTACTTC. Encoded protein: CASSVGGSLYEQYF. The rearrangement joins TRBV9 to TRBJ2-7, with D hard to call. The V gene lost 0 bases and the J gene lost 3 bases, with 10 bases spanning the gap. The CDR3 contains 14 residues. Germline-derived CDR1 and CDR2 are SGDLS and YYNGEE.